Sequencing of this TCR beta chain was carried out in a study of CD8 T cells in Susac syndrome. When the RNA was reverse transcribed, random hexamers were used with an input of about 0.5 to 1 ug. TCRdb itself ran the immunoSEQ multiplex PCR reads through MiXCR, one entry per CDR3 protein. Of 45,000 or so distinct CDR3 sequences in the sample, over 85% were seen once. Negative isolation was applied to CD8+ and CD4+ T cells, and FACS enrichment was applied to TEMRA cells. Germline lookup yields CDR1 MNHEY and CDR2 SVGAGI. J was trimmed by 8 bases and V by 6 bases; bases with no gene match: 10. The CDR3 is 14 amino acids.

The sequence was obtained from a human donor in good health. This rearrangement joins TRBV6-5 to TRBJ1-1; 9 bases align to TRBD1. Sequencing used CD8+ T cells from PBMCs. CDR3 loop: CASSLGTGSSEAFF. CDR3 DNA sequence: TGTGCCAGCAGCCTCGGGACAGGGTCGAGCGAAGCTTTCTTT.